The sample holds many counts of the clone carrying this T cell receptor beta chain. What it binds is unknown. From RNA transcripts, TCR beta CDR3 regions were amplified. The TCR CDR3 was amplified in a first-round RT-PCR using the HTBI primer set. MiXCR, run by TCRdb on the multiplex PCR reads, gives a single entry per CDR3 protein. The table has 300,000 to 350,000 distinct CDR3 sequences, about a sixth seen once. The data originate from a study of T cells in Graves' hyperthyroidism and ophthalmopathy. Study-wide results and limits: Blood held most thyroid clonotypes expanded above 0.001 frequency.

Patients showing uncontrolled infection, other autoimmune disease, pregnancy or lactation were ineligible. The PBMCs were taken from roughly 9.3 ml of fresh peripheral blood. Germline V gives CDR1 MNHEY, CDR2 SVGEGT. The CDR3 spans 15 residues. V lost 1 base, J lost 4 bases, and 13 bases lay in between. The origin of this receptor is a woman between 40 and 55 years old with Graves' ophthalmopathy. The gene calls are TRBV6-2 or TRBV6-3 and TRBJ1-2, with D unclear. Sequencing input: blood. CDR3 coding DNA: TGTGCCAGCAGTTACTTTTCGACCGCCAGCTATGGCTACACCTTC. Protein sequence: CASSYFSTASYGYTF.